The 12 T cell receptor beta chains in this list originate from one sample, sequenced in a study of T cell clonality in common variable immunodeficiency (dated by TCRdb to 2014 to 2015). Study-level results and caveats: Reportedly, TCRbeta sequences from CVID had fewer deletions and N-nucleotide insertions, and highly modified clones with 13 or more V deletions were absent from CVID.

Libraries were constructed by the immunoSEQ multiplex PCR assay. The clones in this table, taken by TCRdb from immuneACCESS, are in-frame only. Not every clone is retained; where verified, under half of the shortfall comes from an unresolved V gene, and the cause of the rest is unknown. The table gives 25,000 to 35,000 clones for this sample, with none occurring only once. The ten largest clones capture about 3.3% of the sample. No cognate antigen is known for these TCRs. Specimen: peripheral blood mononuclear cells. The receptors shown here come from a human donor with common variable immunodeficiency.

Regarding this clone: The CDR3 end falls 3 residues outside the read, so it is completed with the germline J gene. V usage is TRBV19 and J usage is TRBJ2-4, with 10 positions matching TRBD2. The CDR3 runs 15 residues. Trimming cost V 2 bases and J 6 bases; bases outside gene matches: 4. Germline loops: CDR1 LNHDA, CDR2 SQIVND (reference sequence). CDR3 amino acids: CASSIRSSGRNIQYF. The DNA read from the CDR3 is TGTGCCAGTAGTATAAGGTCTAGCGGGAGAAACATT. The variable domain in full, completed from reference TRBV19 and TRBJ2-4, reads DGGITQSPKYLFRKEGQNVTLSCEQNLNHDAMYWYRQDPGQGLRLIYYSQIVNDFQKGDIAEGYSVSREKKESFPLTVTSAQKNPTAFYLCASSIRSSGRNIQYFGAGTRLSVL.

This clone was recorded many times. The CDR3 extends 3 residues past the end of the read, so its final part is completed from the germline J gene. The chain employs TRBV20-1 and TRBJ2-1; the D is unclear. V dropped 1 base and J dropped 7 bases, with 14 bases sitting between them. CDR3 size: 14 residues. The V gene's germline CDR1 is DFQATT and CDR2 SNEGSKA (reference sequence). CDR3 DNA, as far as it was read: TGCAGTGCTAGAGGCCTACTCCACCTTAATGAG. Translating gives CSARGLLHLNE. The entire CDR3 is CSARGLLHLNEQFF.

Details on this clone: The read comes to an end 3 residues before the CDR3 does, leaving the germline J gene to fill in the end. V is TRBV5-1 and J is TRBJ2-7; D unresolved. Trimming stripped 4 bases from V and 6 bases from J, with 14 bases between. The CDR3 runs to 13 residues. Germline CDR1 reads SGHRS; CDR2 reads YFSETQ. CDR3 region: CASSPYGLIEQYF. CDR3 DNA, as far as it was read: TGCGCCAGCAGCCCCTACGGGTTAATCGAG.

Ten or more counts support this clone. The sequence runs out 3 residues before the end of the CDR3; the remainder is reconstructed from the germline J gene. The rearrangement joins TRBV7-8 to TRBJ1-6; TRBD1 agrees at 10 bases. The germline V gene has CDR1 SGHVS and CDR2 FQNEAQ. Trimming took 3 bases from V and 9 from J; bases not matched to a gene: 5. This CDR3 contains 15 residues. The CDR3 is CASSFPGTGVSPLHF. CDR3 bases read: TGTGCCAGCAGCTTCCCCGGGACAGGGGTTTCACCC.

This clone was seen many times. The CDR3 end lies 3 residues beyond the end of the read and is filled in from the germline J gene. The chain combines TRBV5-1 with TRBJ2-5; 7 bases agree with TRBD2. From germline, CDR1 is SGHRS and CDR2 YFSETQ. V trimming: 5 bases; J trimming: 4 bases; junction bases outside the gene matches: 11. The CDR3 runs 15 residues. CDR3 DNA (partial): TGCGCCAGCAGGGACGCTTCTCGGGGGGTAGAGACC. It yields the protein CASRDASRGVET. The entire CDR3 protein reads CASRDASRGVETQYF.

This clone was observed a handful of times. The missing CDR3 end, 3 residues past where the read stops, is filled in from the germline J gene. The chain links TRBV2 to TRBJ1-4, with TRBD1 matching over 7 bases. Per germline, CDR1 SNHLY and CDR2 FYNNEI. The V gene end was trimmed by 6 bases and the J gene end by 0 bases; junction bases not matched to a gene: 4. This CDR3 spans 15 amino acids. Partial CDR3 DNA: TGTGCCAGCAGGAAGGGGGCAGCAACTAATGAAAAA. Translation: CASRKGAATNEK. The full CDR3 reads CASRKGAATNEKLFF.

Note on this clone: The sequenced fragment ends 3 residues before the CDR3 boundary, so the rest is inferred from the germline J gene. The V gene is TRBV18, the J gene TRBJ1-6; TRBD1 matches at 10 bases. Per the germline V gene, CDR1 is KGHSH and CDR2 is LQKENI. The CDR3 totals 16 residues. J gave up 1 base and V 3 bases, and 0 bases lay outside the gene matches. The CDR3 bases that were read are TGTGCCAGCTCACCGGACAGGGGGTCCTATAATTCACCC. Protein: CASSPDRGSYNSP. The whole CDR3 region reads CASSPDRGSYNSPLHF.

In its sample, this clone was seen many times. The sequenced fragment ends 3 residues before the CDR3 boundary, so the rest is inferred from the germline J gene. The chain links TRBV29-1 to TRBJ2-3; D is undetermined. The CDR3 has 12 residues. Trimming removed 2 bases from V and 3 bases from J, with 6 bases in between. Germline assignment: CDR1 SQVTM and CDR2 ANQGSEA. CDR3 amino acids: CSVESGTDTQYF. CDR3 DNA, as far as it was read: TGCAGCGTTGAATCCGGGACAGATACG.

This clone was counted many times. The read ends 3 residues before the CDR3 terminus; that terminus is restored from the germline J gene. This chain links TRBV6-2 or TRBV6-3 with TRBJ2-7; D gene uncertain. V shed 0 bases and J shed 2 bases, with 14 bases lying between them. The CDR3 extends over 16 amino acids. Germline-derived CDR1 and CDR2 are MNHEY and SVGEGT. CDR3 DNA (partial): TGTGCCAGCAGTTACTCGTCAGGAGAGCTTACCTACGAG. Amino acids: CASSYSSGELTYE. The CDR3 in full is CASSYSSGELTYEQYF.

As concerns this clone: The read gets to within 3 residues of the CDR3 end, and the germline J gene fills in the rest. The chain employs TRBV6-2 or TRBV6-3 and TRBJ1-6, with a tentative D call TRBD1 (6 bases). V lost 2 bases and J 7 bases, leaving 9 bases between the germline ends. The V gene's germline CDR1 is MNHEY and CDR2 SVGEGT. The CDR3 has 14 amino acids. Incomplete CDR3 DNA: TGTGCCAGCAGTTACGGGCAGGGGAATTCACCC. Protein: CASSYGQGNSP. The whole CDR3 sequence reads CASSYGQGNSPLHF.

This clone was recorded at least ten times. The CDR3 extends 3 residues past the end of the read, so its final part is completed from the germline J gene. V gene TRBV2 combines with J gene TRBJ2-7; possibly TRBD1 for D (6 bases). CDR1 is SNHLY and CDR2 is FYNNEI in the germline V gene. V was clipped by 6 bases and J by 3 bases, with 18 bases between them. This CDR3 is 15 amino acids long. CDR3 sequence: CASRGARVAHYEQYF. The part of the CDR3 DNA that was read is TGTGCCAGCAGGGGGGCTCGCGTCGCCCACTACGAG.

This clone was recorded many times. The CDR3 goes on 3 residues after the read ends, and that part is filled in from the germline J gene. The chain carries TRBV5-1 and TRBJ2-5; TRBD2 aligns across 8 bases. The V gene end was trimmed by 4 bases and the J gene end by 5 bases; junction bases not matched to a gene: 7. Germline V gives CDR1 SGHRS, CDR2 YFSETQ. This CDR3 contains 14 residues. CDR3 bases read: TGCGCCAGCAGCCACGCCACTAGCGGTGAGACC. This encodes CASSHATSGET. The entire CDR3 reads CASSHATSGETQYF.